This T cell receptor beta chain was profiled in a study of control samples from healthy donors and cancer patients. Generated by immunoSEQ multiplex PCR, the TCRdb table keeps only in-frame clones and is missing some. The sample holds 110,000 to 150,000 clones, roughly 89% seen once. CDR1 is GTSNPN and CDR2 is SVGIG in the germline V gene (reference sequence). CDR3 length: 15 amino acids. The ends were cut back, 1 base at V and 3 bases at J, with 13 bases in the middle. The receptor was isolated from a man aged 30-40 years in good health. Sequencing was carried out using blood. The chain carries TRBV30 and TRBJ1-5; a possible D gene is TRBD1 (5 bases). CDR3 protein: CAWSEGRSYNQPQHF. CDR3 nucleotides: TGTGCCTGGAGTGAGGGGAGGTCTTACAATCAGCCCCAGCATTTT.